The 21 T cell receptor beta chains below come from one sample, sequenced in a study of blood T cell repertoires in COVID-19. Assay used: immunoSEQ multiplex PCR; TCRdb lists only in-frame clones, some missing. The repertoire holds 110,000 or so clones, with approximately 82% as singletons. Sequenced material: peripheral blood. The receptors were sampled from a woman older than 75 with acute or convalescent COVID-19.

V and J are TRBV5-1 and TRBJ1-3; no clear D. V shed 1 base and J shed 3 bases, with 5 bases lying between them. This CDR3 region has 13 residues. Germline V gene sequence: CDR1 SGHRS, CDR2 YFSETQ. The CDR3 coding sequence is TGCGCCAGCAGCTTGACTGGTGGAAACACCATATATTTT. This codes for CASSLTGGNTIYF.

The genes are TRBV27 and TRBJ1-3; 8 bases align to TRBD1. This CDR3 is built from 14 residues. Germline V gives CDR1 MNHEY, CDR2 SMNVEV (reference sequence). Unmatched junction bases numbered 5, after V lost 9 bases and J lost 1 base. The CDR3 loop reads CASSRQGSGNTIYF. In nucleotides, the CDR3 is TGTGCCAGTTCTCGACAGGGGTCTGGAAACACCATATATTTT.

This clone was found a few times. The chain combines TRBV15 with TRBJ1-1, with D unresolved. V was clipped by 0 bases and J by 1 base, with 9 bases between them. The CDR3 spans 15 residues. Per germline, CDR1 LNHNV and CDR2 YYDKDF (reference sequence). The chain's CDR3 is CATSRDFGGNTEAFF. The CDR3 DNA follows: TGTGCCACCAGCAGAGATTTCGGCGGGAACACTGAAGCTTTCTTT.

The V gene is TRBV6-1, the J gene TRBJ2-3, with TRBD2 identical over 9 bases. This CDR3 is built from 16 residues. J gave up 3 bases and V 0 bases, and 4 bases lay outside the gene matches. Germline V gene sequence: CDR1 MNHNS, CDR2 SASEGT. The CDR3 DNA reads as TGTGCCAGCAGTGAAGCGCGCGGGAGGGTGACAGATACGCAGTATTTT. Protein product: CASSEARGRVTDTQYF.

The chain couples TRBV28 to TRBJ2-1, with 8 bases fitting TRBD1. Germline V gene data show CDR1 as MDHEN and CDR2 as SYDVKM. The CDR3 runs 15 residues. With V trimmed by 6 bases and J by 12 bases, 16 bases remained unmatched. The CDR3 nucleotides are TGTGCCAGCAGGGGGACAGGCGCGACCCTTTTCGGGCAGTTCTTC. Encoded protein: CASRGTGATLFGQFF.

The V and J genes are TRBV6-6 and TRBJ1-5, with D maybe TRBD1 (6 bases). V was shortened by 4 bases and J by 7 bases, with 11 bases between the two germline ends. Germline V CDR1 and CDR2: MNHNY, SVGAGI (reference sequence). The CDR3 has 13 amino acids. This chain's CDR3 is CASSSTGGQPQHF. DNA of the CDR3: TGTGCCAGCAGTTCGACAGGAGGACAGCCCCAGCATTTT.

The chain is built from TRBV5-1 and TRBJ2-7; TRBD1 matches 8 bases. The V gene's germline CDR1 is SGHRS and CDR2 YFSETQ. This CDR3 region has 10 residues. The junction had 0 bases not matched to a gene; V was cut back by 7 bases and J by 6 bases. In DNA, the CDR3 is TGCGCCAGCGGACAGGGCGAGCAGTACGTC. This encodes CASGQGEQYV.

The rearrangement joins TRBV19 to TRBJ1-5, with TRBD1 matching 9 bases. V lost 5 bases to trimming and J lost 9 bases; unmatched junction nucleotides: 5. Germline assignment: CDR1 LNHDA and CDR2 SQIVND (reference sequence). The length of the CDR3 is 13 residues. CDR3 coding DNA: TGTGCCAGTAGTCCGACAGGGGGTGGGCCCCAGCATTTT. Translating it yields CASSPTGGGPQHF.

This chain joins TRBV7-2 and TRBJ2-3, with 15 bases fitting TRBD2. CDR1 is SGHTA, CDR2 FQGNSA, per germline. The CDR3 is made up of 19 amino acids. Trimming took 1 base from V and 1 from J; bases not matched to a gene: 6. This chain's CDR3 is CASSLVGLAGGRGTDTQYF. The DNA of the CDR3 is TGTGCCAGCAGCTTAGTGGGACTAGCGGGAGGCCGGGGCACAGATACGCAGTATTTT.

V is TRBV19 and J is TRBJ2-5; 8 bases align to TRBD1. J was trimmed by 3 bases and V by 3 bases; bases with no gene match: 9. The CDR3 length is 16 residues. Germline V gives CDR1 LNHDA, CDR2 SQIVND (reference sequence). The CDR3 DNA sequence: TGTGCCAGTAGTATCCGAGGACAGGGAACTAAAGAGACCCAGTACTTC. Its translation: CASSIRGQGTKETQYF. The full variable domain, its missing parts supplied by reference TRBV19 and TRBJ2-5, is DGGITQSPKYLFRKEGQNVTLSCEQNLNHDAMYWYRQDPGQGLRLIYYSQIVNDFQKGDIAEGYSVSREKKESFPLTVTSAQKNPTAFYLCASSIRGQGTKETQYFGPGTRLLVL.

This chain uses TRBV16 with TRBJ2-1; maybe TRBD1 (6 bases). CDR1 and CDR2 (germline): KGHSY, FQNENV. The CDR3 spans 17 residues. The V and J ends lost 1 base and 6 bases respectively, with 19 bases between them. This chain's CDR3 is CASSQLERTARSNEQFF. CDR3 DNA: TGTGCCAGCAGCCAATTAGAGCGGACAGCCCGATCCAATGAGCAGTTCTTC.

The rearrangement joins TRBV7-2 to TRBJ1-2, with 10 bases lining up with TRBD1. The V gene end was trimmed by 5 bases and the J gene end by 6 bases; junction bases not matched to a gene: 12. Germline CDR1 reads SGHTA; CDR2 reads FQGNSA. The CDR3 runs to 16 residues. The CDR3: CASSGSPGTGVHGYTF. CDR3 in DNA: TGTGCCAGCAGCGGCTCACCCGGGACAGGGGTACATGGCTACACCTTC.

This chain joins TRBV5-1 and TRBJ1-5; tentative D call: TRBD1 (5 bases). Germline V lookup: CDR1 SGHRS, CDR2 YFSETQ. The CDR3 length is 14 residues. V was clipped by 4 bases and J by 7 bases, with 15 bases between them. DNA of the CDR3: TGCGCCAGCAGCGCAGACGGCCCAGGGCAGCCCCAGCATTTT. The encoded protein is CASSADGPGQPQHF.

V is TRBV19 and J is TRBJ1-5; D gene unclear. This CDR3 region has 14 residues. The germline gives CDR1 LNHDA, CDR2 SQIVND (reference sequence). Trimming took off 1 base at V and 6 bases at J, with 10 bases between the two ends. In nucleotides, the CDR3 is TGTGCCAGTAGTATAGGGAGTGGTCGTCAGCCCCAGCATTTT. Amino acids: CASSIGSGRQPQHF.

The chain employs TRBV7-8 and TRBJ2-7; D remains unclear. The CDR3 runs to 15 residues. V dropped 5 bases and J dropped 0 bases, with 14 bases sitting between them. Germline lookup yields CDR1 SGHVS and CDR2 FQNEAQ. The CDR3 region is CASSDLPRPSYEQYF. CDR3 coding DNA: TGTGCCAGCAGCGATTTGCCCAGGCCCTCCTACGAGCAGTACTTC.

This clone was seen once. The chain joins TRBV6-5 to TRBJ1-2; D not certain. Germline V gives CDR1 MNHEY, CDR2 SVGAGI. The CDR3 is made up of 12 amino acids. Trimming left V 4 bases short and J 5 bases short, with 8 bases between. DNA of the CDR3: TGTGCCAGCAGTTTGCGAGGTTATGGCTACACCTTC. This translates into CASSLRGYGYTF.

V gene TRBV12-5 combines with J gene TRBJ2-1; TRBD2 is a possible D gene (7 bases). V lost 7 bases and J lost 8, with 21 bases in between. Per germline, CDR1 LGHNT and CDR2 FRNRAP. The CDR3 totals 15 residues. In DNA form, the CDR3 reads TGTGCTAGTGCCCCAGGGGACTACCCTTTGGATGAGCAGTTCTTC. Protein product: CASAPGDYPLDEQFF. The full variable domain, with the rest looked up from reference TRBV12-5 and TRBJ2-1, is DARVTQTPRHKVTEMGQEVTMRCQPILGHNTVFWYRQTMMQGLELLAYFRNRAPLDDSGMPKDRFSAEMPDATLATLKIQPSEPRDSAVYFCASAPGDYPLDEQFFGPGTRLTVL.

As DNA, the CDR3 is TGTGCCAGCAGTGAAATGGTGACAGTCAATGAGCAGTTCTTC. Translated: CASSEMVTVNEQFF. This rearrangement joins TRBV6-1 to TRBJ2-1; TRBD1 is a possible D gene (5 bases). Deletions cut 2 bases from V and 6 bases from J, with 11 bases between. The CDR3 loop spans 14 amino acids. Looked up from germline, CDR1 is MNHNS and CDR2 is SASEGT.

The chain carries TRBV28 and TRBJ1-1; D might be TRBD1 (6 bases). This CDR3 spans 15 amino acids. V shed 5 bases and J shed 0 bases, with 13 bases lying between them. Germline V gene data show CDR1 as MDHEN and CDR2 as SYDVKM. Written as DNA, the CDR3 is TGTGCCAGCAGTCCCCTGGACAGAGTGAACACTGAAGCTTTCTTT. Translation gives CASSPLDRVNTEAFF.

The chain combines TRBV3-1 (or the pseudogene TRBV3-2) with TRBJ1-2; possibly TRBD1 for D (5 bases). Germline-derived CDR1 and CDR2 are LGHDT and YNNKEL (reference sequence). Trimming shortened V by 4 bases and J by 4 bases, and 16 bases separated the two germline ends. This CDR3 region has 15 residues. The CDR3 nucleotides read TGTGCCAGCAGCCTTAGTGGGAGGGGAGCCTATGGCTACACCTTC. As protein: CASSLSGRGAYGYTF.

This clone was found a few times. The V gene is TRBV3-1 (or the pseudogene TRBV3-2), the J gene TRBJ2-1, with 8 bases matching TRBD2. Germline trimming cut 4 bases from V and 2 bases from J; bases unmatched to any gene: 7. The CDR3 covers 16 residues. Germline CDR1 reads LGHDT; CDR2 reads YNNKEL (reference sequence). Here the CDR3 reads CASSRGAGVTYNEQFF. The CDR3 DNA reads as TGTGCCAGCAGCCGAGGAGCGGGAGTGACCTACAATGAGCAGTTCTTC.